The T cell receptor (beta chain) described here comes from a study of T cells in Graves' hyperthyroidism and ophthalmopathy. Amplification of TCR beta CDR3 regions was performed using RNA transcripts as template. HTBI primers drove first-round RT-PCR of the TCR CDR3. One entry per CDR3 protein, called by TCRdb with MiXCR from the multiplex PCR reads. The table shows about 640,000 distinct CDR3 sequences, with roughly 14% occurring only once. In germline, CDR1 is GTSNPN, CDR2 SVGIG (reference sequence). CDR3 length: 14 residues. The V end was cut by 0 bases, the J end by 0 bases, with 6 bases between. This receptor was obtained from a woman aged 45-65 years with Graves' ophthalmopathy. The sequenced sample consisted of blood. The chain carries TRBV30 and TRBJ2-1; D not certain. This chain's CDR3 is CAWSVTSSYNEQFF. CDR3 DNA sequence: TGTGCCTGGAGTGTAACAAGCTCCTACAATGAGCAGTTCTTC.